These 21 T cell receptor beta chains share one sample of origin, sequenced in a study of long-term antiretroviral therapy in people with HIV. Running of the v3.0 immunoSEQ assay took place at survey level. TCRdb's table, derived via immunoSEQ multiplex PCR, lists solely in-frame clones and lacks some. The sample has 20,000 to 30,000 clones, 80% to 85% seen once. The starting material was unsorted PBMCs, obtained at the start of antiretroviral therapy, before treatment. The origin of the receptors is a woman aged 18-29 years with HIV.

This clone appeared a single time. The chain recombines TRBV11-2 with TRBJ1-3; D possibly corresponds to TRBD1 (6 bases). Deletions cut 1 base from V and 0 bases from J, with 10 bases between. From germline, CDR1 is SGHAT and CDR2 FQNNGV. This CDR3 is built from 16 residues. The CDR3 sequence: CASSLAGGNSGNTIYF. CDR3 coding DNA: TGTGCCAGCAGCTTAGCGGGGGGCAACTCTGGAAACACCATATATTTT.

The rearrangement uses TRBV18 and TRBJ1-5; a weak D match, TRBD1 (5 bases). Trimming left V 4 bases short and J 2 bases short, with 12 bases between. The CDR3 consists of 15 residues. Germline CDR1 and CDR2: KGHSH and LQKENI. The CDR3 nucleotides are TGTGCCAGCTCACAGGGATGGGGGGGCAATCAGCCCCAGCATTTT. Its protein is CASSQGWGGNQPQHF.

The chain couples TRBV7-2 to TRBJ1-2; D gene uncertain. Trimming took 2 bases from V and 6 from J, leaving 10 bases between them. The germline V gene has CDR1 SGHTA and CDR2 FQGNSA. The CDR3 has 13 amino acids. The CDR3 sequence: CASSLSRQNGYTF. As DNA, the CDR3 is TGTGCCAGCAGCTTATCTCGGCAGAATGGCTACACCTTC.

The genes are TRBV5-1 and TRBJ1-1; D gene uncertain. V gave up 2 bases and J gave up 0 bases, with 8 bases separating them. Germline loops: CDR1 SGHRS, CDR2 YFSETQ. The CDR3 consists of 14 residues. As DNA, the CDR3 is TGCGCCAGCAGCTTCGTGGATTTGAACACTGAAGCTTTCTTT. Its translation: CASSFVDLNTEAFF.

The chain recombines TRBV19 with TRBJ2-7; possible D gene TRBD1, 5 bases. The germline gives CDR1 LNHDA, CDR2 SQIVND (reference sequence). The V gene lost 4 bases and the J gene lost 2 bases, with 9 bases spanning the gap. CDR3 size: 13 residues. The CDR3 coding sequence is TGTGCCAGTAGTACAGACAGCCCCTACGAGCAGTACTTC. It translates to CASSTDSPYEQYF.

The rearrangement links TRBV5-1 to TRBJ2-7; 9 bases are shared with TRBD1. The germline V gene encodes CDR1 SGHRS and CDR2 YFSETQ. The CDR3 runs to 16 residues. V trimming: 3 bases; J trimming: 7 bases; junction bases outside the gene matches: 14. The CDR3 sequence: CASSSLRQGEADEQYF. The CDR3 nucleotides are TGCGCCAGCAGCTCCTTGCGACAGGGGGAAGCGGATGAGCAGTACTTC.

This clone was detected a few times. The rearrangement uses TRBV2 and TRBJ1-1; D gene uncertain. The germline V and J ends were trimmed by 6 bases and 3 bases, with 8 bases remaining between them. The germline CDR1 and CDR2 sequences are SNHLY and FYNNEI. The CDR3 runs 12 residues. CDR3 bases: TGTGCCAGCAGGAGGCGGGACACTGAAGCTTTCTTT. It specifies CASRRRDTEAFF.

This chain joins TRBV10-3 and TRBJ2-7; possibly TRBD2 for D (5 bases). The V end was cut by 2 bases, the J end by 0 bases, with 14 bases between. The germline gives CDR1 ENHRY, CDR2 SYGVKD. This CDR3 region has 16 residues. The CDR3: CAISEPNWRASYEQYF. In DNA form, the CDR3 reads TGTGCCATCAGTGAGCCCAACTGGCGGGCCTCCTACGAGCAGTACTTC.

J is TRBJ1-5 and V is TRBV7-8, with D perhaps matching TRBD1 (5 bases). The V end lost 3 bases, the J end lost 0 bases, and 9 bases lay between the germline ends. The CDR3 is made up of 15 amino acids. The germline V gene encodes CDR1 SGHVS and CDR2 FQNEAQ. The CDR3 spells CASSLGPYSNQPQHF. CDR3 DNA: TGTGCCAGCAGCTTGGGACCTTATAGCAATCAGCCCCAGCATTTT.

J is TRBJ1-2 and V is TRBV5-1; 10 nucleotides line up with TRBD1. This CDR3 has 15 amino acids. The germline CDR1 and CDR2 sequences are SGHRS and YFSETQ. Trimming at V came to 0 bases and at J to 6 bases, leaving 5 bases not matched to a gene. The DNA for the CDR3 is TGCGCCAGCAGCTTGGTGACAGGGGGCGCGGATGGCTACACCTTC. The encoded protein is CASSLVTGGADGYTF.

The chain recombines TRBV19 with TRBJ2-7; 13 nucleotides line up with TRBD2. After removal of 6 bases from V and 4 bases from J, the junction contained 12 bases not matched to a gene. The CDR3 extends over 17 amino acids. Germline CDR1 LNHDA, CDR2 SQIVND (reference sequence). This chain's CDR3 is CASSPLPGLAGKYEQYF. The CDR3 coding sequence is TGTGCCAGTAGCCCATTGCCGGGACTAGCGGGAAAATACGAGCAGTACTTC.

The gene calls are TRBV29-1 and TRBJ1-4; D is undetermined. This CDR3 is built from 13 residues. V shed 5 bases and J shed 7 bases, with 14 bases lying between them. Germline assignment: CDR1 SQVTM and CDR2 ANQGSEA. The chain's CDR3 is CSVSETLGEKLFF. The CDR3 DNA reads TGCAGCGTTTCGGAGACATTGGGTGAAAAACTGTTTTTT.

V gene TRBV27 combines with J gene TRBJ2-2; a weak D match, TRBD2 (6 bases). This CDR3 comprises 16 residues. V lost 2 bases and J 5 bases, leaving 15 bases between the germline ends. Germline V lookup: CDR1 MNHEY, CDR2 SMNVEV (reference sequence). Written as DNA, the CDR3 is TGTGCCAGCAGTTTAAGAGTAGGGAGCGGGACCGGGGAGCTGTTTTTT. Protein: CASSLRVGSGTGELFF.

The chain couples TRBV7-8 to TRBJ1-1; tentative D call: TRBD1 (6 bases). V dropped 5 bases and J dropped 5 bases, with 12 bases sitting between them. The CDR3 spans 13 residues. Germline V gives CDR1 SGHVS, CDR2 FQNEAQ. CDR3 DNA: TGTGCCAGCAGCCTCAGGGGATGGACTGAAGCTTTCTTT. This translates into CASSLRGWTEAFF.

The V call is TRBV11-3, the J call TRBJ1-3; D unresolved. From germline, CDR1 is SGHNT and CDR2 YENEEA. Trimming shortened V by 5 bases and J by 2 bases, and 7 bases separated the two germline ends. The CDR3 is 13 amino acids. In DNA, the CDR3 is TGTGCCAGCAGCGAACAGACTGGAAACACCATATATTTT. This translates into CASSEQTGNTIYF.

This clone is termed medium-sized. DNA for the CDR3: TGTGCCACCTGGACCTCGAACACTGAAGCTTTCTTT. Translated, it gives CATWTSNTEAFF. V is TRBV7-9 and J is TRBJ1-1; no clear D gene. CDR3 size: 12 residues. CDR1 SEHNR and CDR2 FQNEAQ come from the germline V gene (reference sequence). V was clipped by 10 bases and J by 1 base, with 10 bases between them.

The chain is built from TRBV28 and TRBJ1-2; 12 bases are a match to TRBD1. The CDR3 spans 15 residues. V was pared by 6 bases and J by 4 bases, with 6 bases of the junction left unmatched. The germline V gene has CDR1 MDHEN and CDR2 SYDVKM. The CDR3 coding sequence is TGTGCCAGCAGCCTAGGGACAGGGGGCAGCTATGGCTACACCTTC. It specifies CASSLGTGGSYGYTF.

This clone appeared a single time. J is TRBJ1-1 and V is TRBV2, with D unclear. The CDR3 length is 11 residues. Trimming pared 2 bases from V and 10 bases from J, leaving 8 bases between. Germline V gene sequence: CDR1 SNHLY, CDR2 FYNNEI. The CDR3 nucleotides read TGTGCCAGCAGTGAACTGTATGTAGCTTTCTTT. As protein: CASSELYVAFF. The full variable domain, its missing parts supplied by reference TRBV2 and TRBJ1-1, is EPEVTQTPSHQVTQMGQEVILRCVPISNHLYFYWYRQILGQKVEFLVSFYNNEISEKSEIFDDQFSVERPDGSNFTLKIRSTKLEDSAMYFCASSELYVAFFGQGTRLTVV.

This clone has only a few counts. The chain combines TRBV9 with TRBJ2-5; 7 positions match TRBD1. The CDR3 runs to 16 residues. V gave up 4 bases and J gave up 3 bases; unmatched junction bases: 12. From germline, CDR1 is SGDLS and CDR2 YYNGEE. This CDR3 reads CASSHSIRDSKETQYF. In DNA, the CDR3 is TGTGCCAGCAGCCACTCGATCCGGGACAGCAAAGAGACCCAGTACTTC.

The chain recombines TRBV11-2 with TRBJ2-7; weak D call: TRBD2 (5 bases). This CDR3 has 17 amino acids. The ends were cut back, 5 bases at V and 0 bases at J, with 20 bases in the middle. CDR1 and CDR2 from the germline V gene are SGHAT and FQNNGV. The CDR3 nucleotides read TGTGCCAGCAGCCTCTGGACTCTTTTGCCCCTCTCCTACGAGCAGTACTTC. It specifies CASSLWTLLPLSYEQYF.

The chain carries TRBV27 and TRBJ2-1, with D perhaps TRBD2 (6 bases). Germline CDR1 reads MNHEY; CDR2 reads SMNVEV (reference sequence). V was shortened by 3 bases and J by 5 bases, with 11 bases between the two germline ends. The CDR3 runs to 14 residues. The CDR3 DNA reads as TGTGCCAGCAGTTTTGGAGGGATCCACAATGAGCAGTTCTTC. Protein sequence: CASSFGGIHNEQFF.